Presented here are 18 T cell receptor beta chains from one specimen sequenced in a study of blood T cell repertoires in COVID-19. Clones were read by immunoSEQ multiplex PCR, and TCRdb kept only the in-frame ones, dropping some. This table holds 70,000 to 90,000 clones, around 90% found once. Input material: peripheral blood. The receptors derive from a man aged 50 to 59 with acute or convalescent COVID-19.

The chain carries TRBV6-1 and TRBJ1-2; D possibly corresponds to TRBD1 (5 bases). V was trimmed by 0 bases and J by 10 bases, leaving 15 bases between them. The CDR3 length is 14 residues. Per the germline V gene, CDR1 is MNHNS and CDR2 is SASEGT. The DNA for the CDR3 is TGTGCCAGCAGTGAAGCGCAGGGTAGGGATGTCTACACCTTC. Translation: CASSEAQGRDVYTF.

The V call is TRBV6-1, the J call TRBJ2-1; TRBD1 aligns across 10 bases. Trimming took 4 bases from V and 9 from J; bases not matched to a gene: 12. Germline loops: CDR1 MNHNS, CDR2 SASEGT. The CDR3 runs to 16 residues. The CDR3 sequence: CASSGTGTGVWSEQFF. The CDR3, as DNA: TGTGCCAGCAGTGGAACCGGGACAGGGGTCTGGAGTGAGCAGTTCTTC.

DNA for the CDR3: TGTGCCAGCAGCCAAGATTTGACAACTCCCTCCTATGGCTACACCTTC. Amino acids: CASSQDLTTPSYGYTF. The chain combines TRBV3-1 (or the pseudogene TRBV3-2) with TRBJ1-2; D is unresolved. CDR3 length: 16 residues. In germline, CDR1 is LGHDT, CDR2 YNNKEL (reference sequence). V lost 0 bases to trimming and J lost 4 bases, with 15 bases between them.

The chain couples TRBV27 to TRBJ1-4; 9 bases line up with TRBD1. The ends lost 1 base at V and 8 bases at J; junction bases unmatched: 8. Germline V gene data show CDR1 as MNHEY and CDR2 as SMNVEV (reference sequence). The CDR3 spans 16 residues. This CDR3 is CASSLYMGQGIEKLFF. Written as DNA, the CDR3 is TGTGCCAGCAGTTTATATATGGGACAGGGAATAGAAAAACTGTTTTTT. Based on the CDR3 plus reference TRBV27 and TRBJ1-4, the full variable domain is EAQVTQNPRYLITVTGKKLTVTCSQNMNHEYMSWYRQDPGLGLRQIYYSMNVEVTDKGDVPEGYKVSRKEKRNFPLILESPSPNQTSLYFCASSLYMGQGIEKLFFGSGTQLSVL.

The CDR3 DNA sequence: TGTGCCAGCAGCGTAAGGAGTGGAACTGAAGCTTTCTTT. Residues: CASSVRSGTEAFF. The chain has TRBV9 and TRBJ1-1; the D is unclear. This CDR3 has 13 residues. With 1 base removed from V and 5 bases from J, the gap between germline ends came to 9 bases. Germline V CDR1 and CDR2: SGDLS, YYNGEE.

The chain is built from TRBV27 and TRBJ1-5; TRBD1 matches at 7 bases. There are 12 residues in the CDR3. CDR1 is MNHEY, CDR2 SMNVEV, per germline (reference sequence). V trimming: 8 bases; J trimming: 7 bases; junction bases outside the gene matches: 5. The CDR3 coding sequence is TGTGCCAGCCGACAGGGAAGCCAGCCCCAGCATTTT. This gives the protein CASRQGSQPQHF.

The chain carries TRBV9 and TRBJ1-6; D is undetermined. Trimming stripped 2 bases from V and 6 bases from J, with 12 bases between. The CDR3 covers 15 residues. CDR1 is SGDLS, CDR2 YYNGEE, per germline. The CDR3 sequence is CASSVFPGSNSPLHF. The CDR3 bases are TGTGCCAGCAGCGTCTTCCCGGGAAGTAATTCACCCCTCCACTTT.

This clone was counted only a few times. The V gene is TRBV4-1, the J gene TRBJ2-7; D remains unclear. The CDR3 has 15 residues. V shed 1 base and J shed 2 bases, with 12 bases lying between them. Germline V gives CDR1 MGHRA, CDR2 YSYEKL. The CDR3 nucleotides are TGCGCCAGCAGCCAAGGAGACGGAGCTCCCTACGAGCAGTACTTC. Translating it yields CASSQGDGAPYEQYF.

V and J are TRBV30 and TRBJ2-2; TRBD2 agrees at 8 bases. The V gene's germline CDR1 is GTSNPN and CDR2 SVGIG (reference sequence). This CDR3 is 14 amino acids long. After removal of 3 bases from V and 3 bases from J, the junction contained 3 bases not matched to a gene. CDR3 sequence (DNA): TGTGCCTGGAGGTTCGGGGGGGACACCGGGGAGCTGTTTTTT. Translated, it gives CAWRFGGDTGELFF. The full variable domain, rest sourced from reference TRBV30 and TRBJ2-2, is SQTIHQWPATLVQPVGSPLSLECTVEGTSNPNLYWYRQAAGRGLQLLFYSVGIGQISSEVPQNLSASRPQDRQFILSSKKLLLSDSGFYLCAWRFGGDTGELFFGEGSRLTVL.

The chain joins TRBV5-4 to TRBJ2-7, with D perhaps matching TRBD1 (6 bases). The germline gives CDR1 SGHNT, CDR2 YYREEE (reference sequence). The CDR3 runs 16 residues. V was pared by 4 bases and J by 1 base, with 18 bases between. CDR3 amino acids: CASSQQGTRGSYEQYF. The CDR3 coding sequence is TGTGCCAGCAGCCAACAAGGGACCAGGGGATCCTACGAGCAGTACTTC.

This clone was recorded once. V gene TRBV5-1 combines with J gene TRBJ1-1; D is unclear. Germline V gene sequence: CDR1 SGHRS, CDR2 YFSETQ. V lost 0 bases and J 5 bases, leaving 11 bases between the germline ends. The CDR3 runs to 14 residues. The CDR3 region has the DNA TGCGCCAGCAGCTTGGGTGAGGGATTTACTGAAGCTTTCTTT. This encodes CASSLGEGFTEAFF.

This clone was seen a few times. The chain recombines TRBV19 with TRBJ1-1; possibly TRBD1 for D (5 bases). Trimming left V 5 bases short and J 0 bases short, with 13 bases between. The CDR3 loop spans 15 amino acids. Germline loops: CDR1 LNHDA, CDR2 SQIVND (reference sequence). This CDR3 is CASSPRDRVNTEAFF. CDR3 DNA: TGTGCCAGTAGTCCCCGAGACAGAGTGAACACTGAAGCTTTCTTT.

The chain combines TRBV4-1 with TRBJ1-5; D perhaps matches TRBD1 (6 bases). Per the germline V gene, CDR1 is MGHRA and CDR2 is YSYEKL. The ends were cut back, 4 bases at V and 9 bases at J, with 19 bases in the middle. This CDR3 is 15 amino acids long. DNA of the CDR3: TGCGCCAGCAGCCTCCTAGGGAGGGGGTCGGGGCCCCAGCATTTT. Translating gives CASSLLGRGSGPQHF.

The chain uses TRBV7-8 and TRBJ2-5; D might be TRBD2 (6 bases). The CDR3 has 20 residues. V lost 2 bases, J lost 2 bases, and 27 bases lay in between. The germline V gene has CDR1 SGHVS and CDR2 FQNEAQ. Here the CDR3 reads CASSLMGRLVGGRGQETQYF. DNA for the CDR3: TGTGCCAGCAGCTTAATGGGAAGACTTGTCGGGGGAAGAGGGCAAGAGACCCAGTACTTC.

The chain has TRBV10-1 and TRBJ1-1; D gene ambiguous. CDR3 length: 14 amino acids. V lost 8 bases, J lost 4 bases, and 17 bases lay in between. Germline loops: CDR1 WNHNN, CDR2 SYGVQD (reference sequence). The CDR3: CASLVRDKSTEAFF. The CDR3 DNA sequence: TGCGCCAGCCTAGTGAGGGATAAGAGCACTGAAGCTTTCTTT.

CDR3 nucleotide sequence: TGTGCCAGCAGCTTGGCCACGGGGGGGGCGGTGTCCTACAATGAGCAGTTCTTC. Translation gives CASSLATGGAVSYNEQFF. This chain connects TRBV5-6 to TRBJ2-1, with 8 bases aligning to TRBD2. Per the germline V gene, CDR1 is SGHDT and CDR2 is YYEEEE. J lost 1 base, V lost 0 bases, and 9 bases had no gene match. CDR3 size: 18 residues.

The chain has TRBV25-1 and TRBJ2-7; TRBD1 aligns across 8 bases. J lost 2 bases, V lost 3 bases, and 12 bases had no gene match. The CDR3 runs 17 residues. Germline CDR1 reads MGHDK; CDR2 reads SYGVNS. The CDR3 spells CASSDTKGTGRTYEQYF. The CDR3 nucleotides read TGTGCCAGCAGTGACACCAAAGGGACAGGCAGGACCTACGAGCAGTACTTC.

This clone was seen a few times. The genes are TRBV7-9 and TRBJ2-5; 14 bases align to TRBD2. The ends lost 4 bases at V and 5 bases at J; junction bases unmatched: 12. CDR3 length: 18 residues. CDR1 and CDR2 from the germline V gene are SEHNR and FQNEAQ (reference sequence). CDR3 bases: TGTGCCAGCAGCTCGACTAGCGGGGGGGATATCAAGACGGAGACCCAGTACTTC. Its translation: CASSSTSGGDIKTETQYF.